This is a list of T cell receptor beta chains from one sample in a study of T cells in Graves' hyperthyroidism and ophthalmopathy. TCRdb called the multiplex PCR reads again in MiXCR, with one record for every CDR3 protein. The sample has roughly 660,000 distinct CDR3 sequences; around 16% are singletons. The sample comprised blood. Receptors originate from a man between 50 and 59 years old with Graves' hyperthyroidism. CDR3s include the opening cysteine and the closing phenylalanine or tryptophan. D genes are given only for firm matches. Size is stated for part of the rows, as once, few or many counts, or as a class when the clone is expanded.

j_gene	v_gene	abundance	d_gene	CDR3nt	CDR3aa
TRBJ1-2	TRBV18	NA	NA	TGTGCCAGCTCACCATCGGACACTGCCGGCTACACCTTC	CASSPSDTAGYTF
TRBJ1-1	TRBV4-1	many	NA	TGCGCCAGCAGCCCCTGGGGACAAGACACTGAAGCTTTCTTT	CASSPWGQDTEAFF
TRBJ2-7	TRBV11-1	NA	NA	TGCGCCAGCAGCCAAAGGACTGGAACACCCTACGAGCAGTACTTC	CASSQRTGTPYEQYF
TRBJ2-3	TRBV6-2/TRBV6-3	NA	NA	TGTGCCAGCACCACCGTGGGAAGATCAGATACGCAGTATTTT	CASTTVGRSDTQYF
TRBJ1-6	TRBV27	once	NA	TGTGCCAGCAGAACCTTTTCTGGTTATAATTCACCCCTCCACTTT	CASRTFSGYNSPLHF
TRBJ1-2	TRBV19	NA	NA	TGTGCCAGTAGTATAGCCGACTCTCGGGATGGCTACACCTTC	CASSIADSRDGYTF
TRBJ2-7	TRBV24-1	once	NA	TGTGCCGCCTCAGATGGCCCCCAAGGGTACGAGCAGTACTTC	CAASDGPQGYEQYF
TRBJ1-2	TRBV5-1	NA	NA	TGCGCCAGCAGCTTGGGACAGAGAGACGGTGGCTACACCTTC	CASSLGQRDGGYTF
TRBJ2-3	TRBV28	many	NA	TGTGCCAGCAGTTTATTTCGGACGGCCGGAGATACGCAGTATTTT	CASSLFRTAGDTQYF
TRBJ2-2	TRBV27	many	NA	TGTGCCAGCACCGACCTTCAGGGTTTGAACACCGGGGAGCTGTTTTTT	CASTDLQGLNTGELFF
TRBJ2-1	TRBV24-1	few	TRBD2	TGTGCCACCAGTGACCTGTCCACGGGACTAGTCCGCGGTGAGCAGTTCTTC	CATSDLSTGLVRGEQFF
TRBJ2-7	TRBV20-1	many	TRBD2	TGCAGTGCTAGAGATCGTCTAGCGGGTTACTACGAGCAGTACTTC	CSARDRLAGYYEQYF
TRBJ2-5	TRBV9	NA	TRBD2	TGTGCCAGCAGCGTAGGTGGTAGCGGGAGTGCGGAGACCCAGTACTTC	CASSVGGSGSAETQYF
TRBJ2-5	TRBV5-1	few	TRBD2	TGCGCCAGCAGCATTCTAGCGGGGCAAGAGACCCAGTACTTC	CASSILAGQETQYF
TRBJ2-5	TRBV27	many	NA	TGTGCCAGCAGTTTACTTACTAGCCAAGAGACCCAGTACTTC	CASSLLTSQETQYF
TRBJ2-1	TRBV12-3/TRBV12-4	many	TRBD1	TGTGCCAGCGGGACAGGGGGTCTCGATGAGCAGTTCTTC	CASGTGGLDEQFF
TRBJ2-7	TRBV5-6	once	NA	TGTGCCAGCAGCAGCACTAGGAACGAGCAGTACTTC	CASSSTRNEQYF
TRBJ2-3	TRBV2	NA	NA	TGTGCCAGCACGGGCGGGGCCGGAGATACGCAGTATTTT	CASTGGAGDTQYF
TRBJ2-7	TRBV28	NA	NA	TGTGCCAGCAGGATGGGCCCTTACGAGCAGTACTTC	CASRMGPYEQYF
TRBJ2-1	TRBV13	many	TRBD2	TGTGCCAGCAGCTCGAGGCGGGAGGGCCTTGATGAGCAGTTCTTC	CASSSRREGLDEQFF
TRBJ2-7	TRBV4-3	NA	TRBD1	TGCGCCAGCAGCCAACGGACAGGGGGCCTCTACGAGCAGTACTTC	CASSQRTGGLYEQYF
TRBJ2-2	TRBV12-3/TRBV12-4	many	NA	TGTGCCAGCAGTTTCGGGCCTATATACACCGGGGAGCTGTTTTTT	CASSFGPIYTGELFF
TRBJ2-1	TRBV27	many	NA	TGTGCCAGCAGTTTGCAGGGATACAATGAGCAGTTCTTC	CASSLQGYNEQFF
TRBJ2-2	TRBV20-1	NA	NA	TGCAGTGCTAGAGACCACCCATCCGGGACCTCGGCCGGGGAGCTGTTTTTT	CSARDHPSGTSAGELFF
TRBJ2-7	TRBV4-1	NA	NA	TGCGCCAGCAGCCAAGATTTAGCCTTAAGTTACTACGAGCAGTACTTC	CASSQDLALSYYEQYF
TRBJ2-5	TRBV10-3	many	NA	TGTGCCATCAGTGTTAATAGAGAAGAGACCCAGTACTTC	CAISVNREETQYF
TRBJ2-7	TRBV9	few	TRBD2	TGTGCCAGCAGCGCCGGGGGGGGGGACTACGAGCAGTACTTC	CASSAGGGDYEQYF
TRBJ2-1	TRBV28	few	NA	TGTGCCAGCAGATCGGGGGGCCCCGAGCAGTTCTTC	CASRSGGPEQFF
TRBJ1-6	TRBV28	many	NA	TGTGCCAGCAGTTTGGGCGGCTCCTATAATTCACCCCTCCACTTT	CASSLGGSYNSPLHF
TRBJ1-1	TRBV5-8	many	NA	TGTGCCAGCAGCACAAGTGGCAGGGGACGGACTGAAGCTTTCTTT	CASSTSGRGRTEAFF
TRBJ1-1	TRBV10-3	NA	NA	TGTGCCATCAGTGTGCAGGGGCTGAACACTGAAGCTTTCTTT	CAISVQGLNTEAFF
TRBJ2-1	TRBV24-1	NA	TRBD1	TGTGCCACCAGTGTCCGACAGGGGGATGAGCAGTTCTTC	CATSVRQGDEQFF